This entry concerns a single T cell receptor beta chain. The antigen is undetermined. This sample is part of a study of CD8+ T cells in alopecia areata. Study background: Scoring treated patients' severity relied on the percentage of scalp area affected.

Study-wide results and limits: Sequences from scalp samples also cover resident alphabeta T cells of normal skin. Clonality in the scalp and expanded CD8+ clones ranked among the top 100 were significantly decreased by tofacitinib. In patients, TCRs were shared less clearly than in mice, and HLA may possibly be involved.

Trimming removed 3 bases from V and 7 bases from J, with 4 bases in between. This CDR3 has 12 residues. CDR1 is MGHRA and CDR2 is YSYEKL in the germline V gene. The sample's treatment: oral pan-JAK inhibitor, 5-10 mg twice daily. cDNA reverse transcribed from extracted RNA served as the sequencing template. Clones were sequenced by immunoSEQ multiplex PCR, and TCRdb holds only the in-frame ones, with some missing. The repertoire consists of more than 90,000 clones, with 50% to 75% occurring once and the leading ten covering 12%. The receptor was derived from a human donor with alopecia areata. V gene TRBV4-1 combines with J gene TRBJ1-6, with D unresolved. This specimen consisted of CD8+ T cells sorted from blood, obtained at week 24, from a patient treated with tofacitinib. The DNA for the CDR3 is TGCGCCAGCAGCCACCGGAATTCACCCCTCCACTTT. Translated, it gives CASSHRNSPLHF.